The T cell receptor beta chain described here comes from a study of a mutant IDH1 vaccine in newly diagnosed glioma (dated by TCRdb to the early 2020s). Some background on the complete study: Patients were given eight vaccinations, in weeks 1, 3, 5, 7, 11, 15, 19 and 23, which matched visits V03 through V10. Vaccination began 4-6 weeks after radiotherapy alone, or alongside temozolomide cycles in the chemotherapy-containing groups. Of the approximately 32 treated patients, roughly 60% were male and approximately 40% were female, and the mean age was roughly 40 years. Before enrollment, most patients had been given radiochemotherapy with temozolomide as standard therapy, while the rest had received either radiotherapy alone or temozolomide alone. Peripheral blood was drawn at six visits: V03 (baseline), V05, V07, V10, V12 and V13. For exploratory analyses, longitudinal TCRB deep sequencing was carried out in about two dozen treated patients wherever samples were available.

The time point label, read with the paper, signifies: week 23, last vaccination. Each vaccine dose, consisting of 300 ug of a 20-mer mutant IDH1 peptide in Montanide, was administered subcutaneously with topical imiquimod. Donors had newly diagnosed WHO grade 3 or 4 IDH1-mutant astrocytomas with loss of nuclear ATRX. The samples were drawn from NOA16, a multicentre, single-arm, open-label phase I trial in Germany that tested a mutant IDH1 peptide vaccine in humans for the first time. Genomic DNA for TCRB sequencing was extracted from EDTA blood using the DNeasy Blood and Tissue Kit. Library generation was performed with the immunoSEQ multiplex PCR assay. Following the manufacturer's protocol, the hsTCRB Kit was used to amplify rearranged TCR beta chain sequences. TCRB libraries were sequenced on an Illumina MiSeq. The study's processing was this. The kit vendor's proprietary platform handled demultiplexing, trimming and gene mapping. Here the immuneACCESS table is served through TCRdb, limited to in-frame sequences with V and J called. Missing clones are a known gap in these copies; in checked studies unresolved V genes cover under half, and the rest lacks a known reason. The V and J calls and the clone size are those of that table, but D and trimming were determined from the DNA. Present in this sample are under 45,000 clones, roughly 80% of which were seen just once. The top ten clonotypes cover about 2.5% of the sample.

The V end gives up 5 bases and the J end 3 bases, leaving 4 bases in the junction not matched to a gene. The CDR3 sequence holds 14 residues, the cysteine and phenylalanine included. Only the CDR3 part of the read is kept: 42 bases, read in frame from the first base. From the germline V gene (reference sequence), CDR1 is SEHNR and CDR2 is FQNEAQ. The paper as a whole reports these results and caveats: Across multiple MHC alleles, vaccine-induced immune responses were seen in roughly 93% of patients. The authors noted that analyses of patient blood samples could not be reproduced because of sample limitations. Changes in the top peripheral T cell clonotypes picked up by TCRB sequencing did not appear to be linked to pseudoprogression. Availability determined which PBMC samples were chosen for TCRB deep sequencing.

Points on this clone: Its antigen remains undetermined. The record has no base qualities; no much larger clone is one base away.

The rearrangement combines TRBV7-9 with TRBJ1-5, with 7 bases aligning to TRBD1. The sample in question was PBMCs, obtained from a glioma patient whose treatment included an IDH1 peptide vaccine. The source is a young woman with glioma. Some clones in this sample may be carry-over from other donors' samples. The sequence in DNA is TGTGCCAGCAGCCCAGGGACAGACAATCAGCCCCAGCATTTT. Its translation is CASSPGTDNQPQHF.